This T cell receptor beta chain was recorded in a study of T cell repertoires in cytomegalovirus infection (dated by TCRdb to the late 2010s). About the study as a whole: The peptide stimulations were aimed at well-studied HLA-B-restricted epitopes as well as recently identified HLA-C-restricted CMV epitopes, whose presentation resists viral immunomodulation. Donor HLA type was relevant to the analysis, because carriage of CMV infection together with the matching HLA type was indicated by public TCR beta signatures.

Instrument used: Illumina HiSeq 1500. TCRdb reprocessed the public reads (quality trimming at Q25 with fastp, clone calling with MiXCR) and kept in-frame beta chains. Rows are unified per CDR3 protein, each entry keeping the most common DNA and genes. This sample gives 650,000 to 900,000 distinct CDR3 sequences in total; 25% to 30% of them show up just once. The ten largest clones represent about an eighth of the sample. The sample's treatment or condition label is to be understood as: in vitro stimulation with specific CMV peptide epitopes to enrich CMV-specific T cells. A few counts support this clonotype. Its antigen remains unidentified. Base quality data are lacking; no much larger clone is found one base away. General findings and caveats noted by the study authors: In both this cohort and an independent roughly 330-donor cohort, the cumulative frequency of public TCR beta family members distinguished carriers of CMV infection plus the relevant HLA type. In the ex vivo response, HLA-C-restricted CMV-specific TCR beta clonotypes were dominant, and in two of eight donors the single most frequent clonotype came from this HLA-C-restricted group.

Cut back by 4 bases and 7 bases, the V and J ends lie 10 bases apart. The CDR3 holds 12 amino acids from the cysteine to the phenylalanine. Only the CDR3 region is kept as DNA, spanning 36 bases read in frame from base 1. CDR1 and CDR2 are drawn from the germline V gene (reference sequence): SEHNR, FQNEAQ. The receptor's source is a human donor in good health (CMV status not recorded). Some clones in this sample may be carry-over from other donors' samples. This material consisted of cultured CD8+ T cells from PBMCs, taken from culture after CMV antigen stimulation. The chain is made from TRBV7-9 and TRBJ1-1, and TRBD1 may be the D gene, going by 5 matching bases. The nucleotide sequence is TGTGCCAGCAGCTCCCCGGGACGTGAAGCTTTCTTT. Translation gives CASSSPGREAFF.